The clone carrying this T cell receptor (beta chain) came up a few times. As yet, its antigen is unknown. V was clipped by 6 bases and J by 8 bases, with 12 bases between them. CDR1 and CDR2 from the germline V gene are MDHEN and SYDVKM. CDR3 length equals 12 residues. The entry originates in a study of Tregs in tolerant kidney transplant recipients. Overall study context: Sorting after B cell culture yielded CD25+CD127- and 4-1BB+CD40L- CD4+ cells. Stimulator donor B cells were generated over around nine days with CD40L, cyclosporin A and IL-4.

Study observations and caveats: Tolerant patients' donor-specific Tregs expanded beyond overall Tregs, suggesting antigen-driven growth.

The assay was immunoSEQ multiplex PCR, and TCRdb's table has in-frame clones only and misses some. Here the sample spans 4,500 to 7,000 clones, about 90% being singletons. This TCR derives from a human patient who received a combined kidney and bone marrow transplant. V is TRBV28 and J is TRBJ2-3, with D perhaps matching TRBD1 (6 bases). Sequenced here: Tregs from blood cultured with allogeneic cells, sampled before the transplant. CDR3 sequence (DNA): TGTGCCAGCAGGCAGGGGAAGGGTACGCAGTATTTT. It yields the protein CASRQGKGTQYF.